This T cell receptor (beta chain) was recovered during a study of blood T cell repertoires in COVID-19. The assay was immunoSEQ multiplex PCR, and TCRdb's table has in-frame clones only and misses some. The sample lists about 50,000 clones, roughly 86% occurring once. Trimming shortened V by 3 bases and J by 4 bases, and 6 bases separated the two germline ends. The CDR3 sequence is 12 residues long. Looked up from germline, CDR1 is LGHNT and CDR2 is FRNRAP. The sample comprised peripheral blood. The TCR comes from a man aged 40-49 years with active COVID-19. This chain joins TRBV12-5 and TRBJ1-2; D is undetermined. CDR3 region: CASGFMSYGYTF. The CDR3 coding sequence is TGTGCTAGTGGTTTTATGAGCTATGGCTACACCTTC.